This TCR beta chain was sequenced for a study of blood T cell repertoires in COVID-19. Study at large: Specimens from acute and convalescent COVID-19 originated in the United States, Italy and Spain. From T cells, B-cell-depleted T cells, or PBMCs came the material, which was cDNA or gDNA.

Participants, about 18 to 90 years old, spanned around 25 US areas. Sequencing was performed with immunoSEQ multiplex PCR; in TCRdb, only in-frame clones are kept and a portion is missing. The sample contains about 320,000 clones, 85% of which appear only once. This CDR3 is built from 14 residues. Trimming removed 0 bases at V and 5 bases at J, with 10 bases between. Germline V gives CDR1 MNHEY, CDR2 SMNVEV (reference sequence). This clonotype was sampled from a woman aged 25 to 39 who had been exposed to COVID-19. The sequencing input was PBMCs or T cells enriched from blood (not recorded which). The chain has TRBV27 and TRBJ1-2; no reliable D call. In DNA, the CDR3 is TGTGCCAGCAGTTTATCGTTGGGAGTTTATGGCTACACCTTC. It is translated as CASSLSLGVYGYTF.